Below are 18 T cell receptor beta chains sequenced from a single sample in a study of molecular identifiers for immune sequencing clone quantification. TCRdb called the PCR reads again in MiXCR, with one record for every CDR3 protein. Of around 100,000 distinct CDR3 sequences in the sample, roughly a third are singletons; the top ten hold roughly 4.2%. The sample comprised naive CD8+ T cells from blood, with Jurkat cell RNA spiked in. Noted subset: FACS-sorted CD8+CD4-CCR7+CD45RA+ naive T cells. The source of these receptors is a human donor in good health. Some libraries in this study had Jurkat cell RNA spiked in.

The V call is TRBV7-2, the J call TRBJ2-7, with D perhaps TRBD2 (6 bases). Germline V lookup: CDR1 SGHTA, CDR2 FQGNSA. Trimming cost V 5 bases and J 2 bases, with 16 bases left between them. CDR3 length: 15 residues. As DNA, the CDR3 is TGTGCCAGCAGCACCATGGGGGGAGGCGCCTACGAGCAGTACTTC. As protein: CASSTMGGGAYEQYF.

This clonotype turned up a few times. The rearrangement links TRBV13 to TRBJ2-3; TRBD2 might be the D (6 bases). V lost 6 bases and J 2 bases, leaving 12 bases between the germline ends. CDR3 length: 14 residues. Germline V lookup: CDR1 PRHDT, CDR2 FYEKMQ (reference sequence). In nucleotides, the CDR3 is TGTGCCAGCAGGATCGGGACTCTCACAGATACGCAGTATTTT. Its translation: CASRIGTLTDTQYF.

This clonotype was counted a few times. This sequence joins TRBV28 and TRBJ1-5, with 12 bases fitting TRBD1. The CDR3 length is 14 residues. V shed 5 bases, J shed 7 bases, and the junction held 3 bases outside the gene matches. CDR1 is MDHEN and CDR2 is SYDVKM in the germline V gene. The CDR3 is CASSPGQGAQPQHF. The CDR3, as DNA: TGTGCCAGCAGTCCGGGACAGGGGGCCCAGCCCCAGCATTTT.

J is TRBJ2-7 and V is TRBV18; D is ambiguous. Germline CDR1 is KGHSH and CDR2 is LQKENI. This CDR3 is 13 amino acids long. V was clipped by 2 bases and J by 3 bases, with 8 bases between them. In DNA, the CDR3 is TGTGCCAGCTCACCAGCTCTCCGCTACGAGCAGTACTTC. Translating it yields CASSPALRYEQYF.

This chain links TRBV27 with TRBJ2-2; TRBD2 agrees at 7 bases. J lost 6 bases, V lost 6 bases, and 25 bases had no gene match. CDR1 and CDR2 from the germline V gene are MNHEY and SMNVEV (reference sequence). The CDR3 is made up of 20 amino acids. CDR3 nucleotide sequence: TGTGCCAGCAGCTACCAAATAGCCGTGCGGGGAGGGCCCGTGTCCGGGGAGCTGTTTTTT. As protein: CASSYQIAVRGGPVSGELFF.

The CDR3 region is CASSLGVGYGELFF. The CDR3 nucleotides are TGTGCCAGCAGCTTAGGTGTCGGGTACGGGGAGCTGTTTTTT. The rearrangement joins TRBV7-9 to TRBJ2-2; D not resolved. This CDR3 spans 14 amino acids. V was trimmed by 1 base and J by 7 bases, leaving 10 bases between them. Germline V gives CDR1 SEHNR, CDR2 FQNEAQ (reference sequence).

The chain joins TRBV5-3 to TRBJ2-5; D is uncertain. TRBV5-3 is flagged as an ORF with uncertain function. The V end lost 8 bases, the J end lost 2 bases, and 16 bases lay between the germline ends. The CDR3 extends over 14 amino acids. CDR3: CASSRFSTQETQYF. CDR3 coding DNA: TGTGCCAGCAGTCGGTTCAGCACACAAGAGACCCAGTACTTC.

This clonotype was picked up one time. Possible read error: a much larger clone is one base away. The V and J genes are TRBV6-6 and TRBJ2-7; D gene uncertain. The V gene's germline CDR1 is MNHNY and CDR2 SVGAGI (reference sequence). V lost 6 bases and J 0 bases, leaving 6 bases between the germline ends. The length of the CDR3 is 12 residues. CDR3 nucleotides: TGTGCCAGCAGGTATACCTCCTACGAGCAGTACTTC. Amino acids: CASRYTSYEQYF.

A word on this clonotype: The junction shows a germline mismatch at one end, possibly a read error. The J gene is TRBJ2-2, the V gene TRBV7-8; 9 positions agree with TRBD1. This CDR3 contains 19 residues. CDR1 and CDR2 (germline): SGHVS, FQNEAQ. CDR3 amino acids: CASSWPFWTGAAGNGELIF. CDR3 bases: TGTGCCAGCAGCTGGCCCTTTTGGACAGGGGCGGCGGGTAACGGGGAGCTGATTTTT.

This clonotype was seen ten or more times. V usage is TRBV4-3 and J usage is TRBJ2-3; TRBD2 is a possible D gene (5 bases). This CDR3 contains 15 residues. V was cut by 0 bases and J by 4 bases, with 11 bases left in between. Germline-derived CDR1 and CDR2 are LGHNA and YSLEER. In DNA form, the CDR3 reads TGCGCCAGCAGCCAAGATCTGAACGGGGCAGATACGCAGTATTTT. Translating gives CASSQDLNGADTQYF.

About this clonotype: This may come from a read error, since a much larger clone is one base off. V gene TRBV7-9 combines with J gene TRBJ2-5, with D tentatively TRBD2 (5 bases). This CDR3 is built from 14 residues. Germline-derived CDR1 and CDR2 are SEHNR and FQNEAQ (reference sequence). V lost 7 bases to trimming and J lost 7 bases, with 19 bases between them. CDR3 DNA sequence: TGTGCCAGCACCCCCGGGGTCCTGAAAGGGACCCAGTACTTC. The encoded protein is CASTPGVLKGTQYF. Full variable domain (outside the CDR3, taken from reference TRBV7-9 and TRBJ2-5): DTGVSQNPRHKITKRGQNVTFRCDPISEHNRLYWYRQTLGQGPEFLTYFQNEAQLEKSRLLSDRFSAERPKGSFSTLEIQRTEQGDSAMYLCASTPGVLKGTQYFGPGTRLLVL.

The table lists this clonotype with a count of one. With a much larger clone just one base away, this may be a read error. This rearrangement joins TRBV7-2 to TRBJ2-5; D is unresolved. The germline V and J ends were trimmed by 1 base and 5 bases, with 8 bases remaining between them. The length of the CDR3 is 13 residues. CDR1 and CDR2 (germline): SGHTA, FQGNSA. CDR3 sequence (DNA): TGTGCCAGCAGCTTAGAGACAATTGAGACCCAGTACTTC. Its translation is CASSLETIETQYF.

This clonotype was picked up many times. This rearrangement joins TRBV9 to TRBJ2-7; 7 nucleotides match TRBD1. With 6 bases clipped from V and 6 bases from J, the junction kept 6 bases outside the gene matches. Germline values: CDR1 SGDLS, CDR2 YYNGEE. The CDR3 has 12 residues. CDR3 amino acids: CASTRTGPEQYF. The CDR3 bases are TGTGCCAGCACCCGGACAGGTCCCGAGCAGTACTTC.

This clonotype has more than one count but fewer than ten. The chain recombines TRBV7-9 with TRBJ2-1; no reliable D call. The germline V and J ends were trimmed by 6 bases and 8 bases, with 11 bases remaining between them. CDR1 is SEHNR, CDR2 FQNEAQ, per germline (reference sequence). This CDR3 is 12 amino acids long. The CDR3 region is CASSEPFDEQFF. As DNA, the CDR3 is TGTGCCAGCAGTGAACCCTTCGATGAGCAGTTCTTC.

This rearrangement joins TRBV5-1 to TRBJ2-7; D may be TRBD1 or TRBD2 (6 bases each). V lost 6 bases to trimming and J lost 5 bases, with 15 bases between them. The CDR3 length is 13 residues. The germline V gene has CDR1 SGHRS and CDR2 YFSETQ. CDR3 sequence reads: CASNLAGEDEQYF. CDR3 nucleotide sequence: TGCGCCAGCAACCTGGCAGGGGAGGACGAGCAGTACTTC.

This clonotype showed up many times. CDR3 protein: CASSPRQGFQEQYF. Here the CDR3 DNA reads TGCGCCAGCAGCCCAAGACAGGGATTTCAAGAGCAGTACTTC. The chain is built from TRBV4-3 and TRBJ2-7, with TRBD1 identical over 7 bases. With V trimmed by 4 bases and J by 7 bases, 10 bases remained unmatched. The CDR3 spans 14 residues. Germline CDR1 and CDR2: LGHNA and YSLEER.

The CDR3 here is CASSLLGSTEAFF. The CDR3 region has the DNA TGTGCCAGCAGTTTGCTGGGCAGTACTGAAGCTTTCTTT. The chain couples TRBV27 to TRBJ1-1; D remains ambiguous. Germline CDR1 and CDR2: MNHEY and SMNVEV (reference sequence). The CDR3 has 13 residues. Trimming cost V 3 bases and J 5 bases, with 10 bases left between them.

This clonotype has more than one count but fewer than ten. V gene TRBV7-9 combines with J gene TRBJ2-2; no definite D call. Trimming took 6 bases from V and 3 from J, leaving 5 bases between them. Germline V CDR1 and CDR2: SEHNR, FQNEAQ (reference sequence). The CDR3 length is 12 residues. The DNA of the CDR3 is TGTGCCAGCAGGGTGGACACCGGGGAGCTGTTTTTT. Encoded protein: CASRVDTGELFF.